This passage covers 9 T cell receptor beta chains from one sample sequenced in a study of molecular identifiers for immune sequencing clone quantification. TCRdb passed the PCR reads through MiXCR, listing each CDR3 protein once. The sample yields around 480,000 distinct CDR3 sequences, around a fifth seen once. The sample was naive CD8+ T cells from blood, with Jurkat cell RNA spiked in. The subset was: FACS-sorted CD8+CD4-CCR7+CD45RA+ naive T cells. These receptors all stem from a human donor in good health. Some libraries in this study had Jurkat cell RNA spiked in.

The chain joins TRBV6-5 to TRBJ1-1; D possibly corresponds to TRBD1 (5 bases). Trimming left V 0 bases short and J 4 bases short, with 12 bases between. Germline CDR1 and CDR2: MNHEY and SVGAGI. The CDR3 has 15 residues. CDR3 region: CASSYSTSGTTEAFF. CDR3 sequence (DNA): TGTGCCAGCAGTTACTCGACGTCCGGGACCACTGAAGCTTTCTTT.

Notes on this clonotype: Since a much larger clone is just one base distant, this may be a read error. The rearrangement joins TRBV10-3 to TRBJ2-5; 9 nucleotides agree with TRBD2. This CDR3 comprises 17 residues. V was pared by 2 bases and J by 4 bases, with 11 bases of the junction left unmatched. Germline assignment: CDR1 ENHRY and CDR2 SYGVKD. CDR3 loop: CAISERSGGPSSETQYF. CDR3 DNA: TGTGCCATCAGTGAGCGCAGCGGGGGGCCCAGTTCAGAGACCCAGTACTTC.

This clonotype was counted between two and nine times. This chain uses TRBV12-3 or TRBV12-4 with TRBJ2-7; possibly TRBD2 for D (6 bases). The CDR3 covers 16 residues. The V end was cut by 6 bases, the J end by 0 bases, with 18 bases between. CDR3 amino acids: CASRGSGRKNSYEQYF. Here the CDR3 DNA reads TGTGCCAGCAGAGGGTCCGGGAGAAAGAACTCCTACGAGCAGTACTTC.

A remark on this clonotype: This sequence may be a read error, since a much larger clone differs from it by one base. The rearrangement uses TRBV29-1 and TRBJ2-3; 10 bases agree with TRBD1. The junction had 13 bases not matched to a gene; V was cut back by 6 bases and J by 4 bases. The CDR3 is 16 amino acids. Germline V gene data show CDR1 as SQVTM and CDR2 as ANQGSEA. The DNA for the CDR3 is TGCAGCGTGGGGGGCCGACAGGGGGCAACTTCAGATACGCAGTATTTT. Translation: CSVGGRQGATSDTQYF.

Notes on this clonotype: A read error may explain this, as a much larger clone is one base away. J is TRBJ2-7 and V is TRBV6-5; D possibly uses TRBD1 or TRBD2 (5 bases each). The CDR3 is 15 amino acids. Germline V gene sequence: CDR1 MNHEY, CDR2 SVGAGI. The CDR3 loop is CGSSSSPTVSYEQYF. For the CDR3, the DNA is TGTGGCAGCAGTTCTAGCCCGACAGTGAGCTACGAGCAGTACTTC.

This clonotype was recorded a few times. This chain uses TRBV7-6 with TRBJ2-3; 7 bases match TRBD2. CDR3 size: 16 residues. The germline CDR1 and CDR2 sequences are SGHVS and FNYEAQ. J was trimmed by 5 bases and V by 0 bases; bases with no gene match: 8. This CDR3 reads CASSLAREENRDTQYF. In DNA form, the CDR3 reads TGTGCCAGCAGCTTAGCCCGGGAGGAGAATCGAGATACGCAGTATTTT.

This clonotype was counted only a few times. The CDR3 bases are TGTGCCAGCGGAAGACTAGCGGGAGTCCAGAACACCGGGGAGCTGTTTTTT. This gives the protein CASGRLAGVQNTGELFF. J is TRBJ2-2 and V is TRBV6-2 or TRBV6-3; 12 bases are shared with TRBD2. CDR1 and CDR2 (germline): MNHEY, SVGEGT. This CDR3 region has 17 residues. V gave up 8 bases and J gave up 1 base; unmatched junction bases: 8.

This clonotype was recorded many times. This chain uses TRBV5-4 with TRBJ2-7; the match to TRBD1 covers 8 bases. The CDR3 loop spans 15 amino acids. Germline trimming cut 0 bases from V and 0 bases from J; bases unmatched to any gene: 2. CDR1 is SGHNT, CDR2 YYREEE, per germline (reference sequence). CDR3: CASSLGQGSSYEQYF. The CDR3 DNA sequence: TGTGCCAGCAGCTTGGGACAGGGGAGCTCCTACGAGCAGTACTTC.

The chain employs TRBV10-2 and TRBJ2-7, with a possible D match to TRBD1 (6 bases). The CDR3 loop spans 13 amino acids. CDR1 and CDR2 from the germline V gene are WSHSY and SAAADI. The ends were cut back, 7 bases at V and 3 bases at J, with 13 bases in the middle. Here the CDR3 DNA reads TGCGCCAGCACCCGGGACACTGTCTACGAGCAGTACTTC. Translated: CASTRDTVYEQYF.